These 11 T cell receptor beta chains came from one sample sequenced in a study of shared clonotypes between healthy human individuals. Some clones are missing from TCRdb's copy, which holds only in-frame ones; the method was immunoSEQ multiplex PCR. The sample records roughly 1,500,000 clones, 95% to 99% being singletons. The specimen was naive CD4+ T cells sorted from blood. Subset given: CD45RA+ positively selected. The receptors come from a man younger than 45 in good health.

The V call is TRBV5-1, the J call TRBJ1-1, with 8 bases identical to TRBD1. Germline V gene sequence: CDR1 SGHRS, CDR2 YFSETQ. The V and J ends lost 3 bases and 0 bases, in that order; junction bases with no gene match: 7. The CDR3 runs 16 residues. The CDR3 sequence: CASSSRDRNLNTEAFF. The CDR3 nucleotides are TGCGCCAGCAGCTCCCGGGACAGGAATTTGAACACTGAAGCTTTCTTT.

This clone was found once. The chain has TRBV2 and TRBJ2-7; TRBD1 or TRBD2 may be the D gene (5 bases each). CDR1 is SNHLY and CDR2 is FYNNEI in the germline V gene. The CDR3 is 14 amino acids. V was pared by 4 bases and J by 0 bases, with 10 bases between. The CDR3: CASSVEGFSYEQYF. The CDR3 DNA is TGTGCCAGCAGTGTTGAGGGGTTCTCCTACGAGCAGTACTTC. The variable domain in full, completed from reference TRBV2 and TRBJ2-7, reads EPEVTQTPSHQVTQMGQEVILRCVPISNHLYFYWYRQILGQKVEFLVSFYNNEISEKSEIFDDQFSVERPDGSNFTLKIRSTKLEDSAMYFCASSVEGFSYEQYFGPGTRLTVT.

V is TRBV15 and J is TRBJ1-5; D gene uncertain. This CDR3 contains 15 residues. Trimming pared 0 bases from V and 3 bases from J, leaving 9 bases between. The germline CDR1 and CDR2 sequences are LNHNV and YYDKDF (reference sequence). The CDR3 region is CATSRDRHINQPQHF. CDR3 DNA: TGTGCCACCAGCAGAGATCGGCACATCAATCAGCCCCAGCATTTT.

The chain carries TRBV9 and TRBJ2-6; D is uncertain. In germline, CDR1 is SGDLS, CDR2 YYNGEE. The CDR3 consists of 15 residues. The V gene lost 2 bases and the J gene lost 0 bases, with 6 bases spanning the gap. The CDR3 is CASSVMSSGANVLTF. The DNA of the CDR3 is TGTGCCAGCAGCGTGATGAGCTCTGGGGCCAACGTCCTGACTTTC.

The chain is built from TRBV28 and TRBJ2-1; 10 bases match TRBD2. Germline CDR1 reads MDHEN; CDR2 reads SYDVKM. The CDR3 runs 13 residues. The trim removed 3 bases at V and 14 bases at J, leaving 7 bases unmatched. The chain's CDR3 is CASSLGLAGVEFF. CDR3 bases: TGTGCCAGCAGTTTGGGGCTAGCGGGAGTCGAGTTCTTC.

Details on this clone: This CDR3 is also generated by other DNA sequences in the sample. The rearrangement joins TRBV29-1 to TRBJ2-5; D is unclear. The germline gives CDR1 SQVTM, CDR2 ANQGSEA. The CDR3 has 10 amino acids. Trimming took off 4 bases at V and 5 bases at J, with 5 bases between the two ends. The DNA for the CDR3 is TGCAGCGTTGGATCGGAGACCCAGTACTTC. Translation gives CSVGSETQYF.

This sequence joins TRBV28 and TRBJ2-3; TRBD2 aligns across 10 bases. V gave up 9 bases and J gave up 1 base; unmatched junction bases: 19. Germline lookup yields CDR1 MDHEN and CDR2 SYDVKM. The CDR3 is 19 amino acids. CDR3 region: CARRRHPSGRAPCTDTQYF. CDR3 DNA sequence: TGTGCCAGAAGACGACACCCCAGCGGGAGGGCCCCATGCACAGATACGCAGTATTTT.

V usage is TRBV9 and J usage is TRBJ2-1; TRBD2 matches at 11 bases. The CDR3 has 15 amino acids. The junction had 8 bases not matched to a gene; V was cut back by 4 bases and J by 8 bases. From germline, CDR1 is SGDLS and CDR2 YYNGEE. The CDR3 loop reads CASSQTSGRGDEQFF. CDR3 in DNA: TGTGCCAGCAGCCAAACTAGCGGGAGAGGCGATGAGCAGTTCTTC.

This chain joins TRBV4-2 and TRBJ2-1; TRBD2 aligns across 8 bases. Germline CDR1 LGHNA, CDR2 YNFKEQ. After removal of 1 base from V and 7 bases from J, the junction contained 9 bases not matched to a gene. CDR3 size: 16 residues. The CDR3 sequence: CASSQGTGGPDNEQFF. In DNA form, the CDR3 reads TGTGCCAGCAGCCAAGGGACGGGAGGGCCGGATAATGAGCAGTTCTTC.

The CDR3 DNA is TGTGCCACCACAAACACGGGCGGTGAGCAGTTCTTC. It specifies CATTNTGGEQFF. V gene TRBV10-3 combines with J gene TRBJ2-1; unclear D gene. Trimming took 10 bases from V and 9 from J, leaving 16 bases between them. CDR1 is ENHRY, CDR2 SYGVKD, per germline. The CDR3 contains 12 residues.

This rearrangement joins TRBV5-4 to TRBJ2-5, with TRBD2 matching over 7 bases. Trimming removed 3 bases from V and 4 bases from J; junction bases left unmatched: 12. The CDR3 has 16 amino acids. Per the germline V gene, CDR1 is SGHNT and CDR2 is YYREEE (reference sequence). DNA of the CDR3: TGTGCCAGCAGCTCCGCACTAGCGCCCAGAGGAGAGACCCAGTACTTC. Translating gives CASSSALAPRGETQYF. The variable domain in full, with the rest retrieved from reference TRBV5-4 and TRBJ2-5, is ETGVTQSPTHLIKTRGQQVTLRCSSQSGHNTVSWYQQALGQGPQFIFQYYREEENGRGNFPPRFSGLQFPNYSSELNVNALELDDSALYLCASSSALAPRGETQYFGPGTRLLVL.